This is a list of T cell receptor beta chains from one sample in a study of identical twins. TCRdb called the 5' RACE reads again in MiXCR, with one record for every CDR3 protein. Of hundreds of thousands of distinct CDR3 sequences in the sample, roughly 10% were seen once. This sample was also put to use in a study of yellow fever vaccine responses in identical twins.

The specimen sequenced was CD8+ T cells sorted from blood. Receptors originate from a woman between 18 and 29 years old in good health. The CDR3 runs from the conserved cysteine through the conserved F or W. A D gene is named only where the DNA matches it firmly. Some rows have no size entry. The others give once, few or many, or a class for an expanded clone.

V: TRBV28
J: TRBJ1-5
D: TRBD1
size: many
CDR3: CASRPRQGRNQPQHF
DNA: TGTGCCAGCAGACCAAGACAGGGACGGAATCAGCCCCAGCATTTT

V: TRBV4-3
J: TRBJ2-7
D: TRBD2
size: many
CDR3: CASSQEATSLSYEQYF
DNA: TGCGCCAGCAGCCAAGAGGCGACTAGCCTTTCCTACGAGCAGTACTTC

V: TRBV20-1
J: TRBJ2-2
D: -
size: many
CDR3: CSAGPEMGAGELFF
DNA: TGCAGTGCCGGACCTGAAATGGGCGCCGGGGAGCTGTTTTTT

V: TRBV7-9
J: TRBJ2-1
D: -
size: many
CDR3: CASSLDRSPYNEQFF
DNA: TGTGCCAGCAGCTTAGACAGGAGCCCCTACAATGAGCAGTTCTTC

V: TRBV7-9
J: TRBJ2-2
D: -
size: few
CDR3: CASSLVTNGELFF
DNA: TGTGCCAGCAGCTTAGTGACCAACGGGGAGCTGTTTTTT

V: TRBV24-1
J: TRBJ2-5
D: -
size: few
CDR3: CATSDPDLEGETQYF
DNA: TGTGCCACCAGTGATCCGGACCTCGAGGGGGAGACCCAGTACTTC

V: TRBV2
J: TRBJ2-3
D: -
size: many
CDR3: CASSRKADTQYF
DNA: TGTGCCAGCAGCCGTAAAGCAGATACGCAGTATTTT

V: TRBV5-6
J: TRBJ2-1
D: -
size: many
CDR3: CASSLLVGDEQFF
DNA: TGTGCCAGCAGCTTACTCGTAGGAGATGAGCAGTTCTTC

V: TRBV27
J: TRBJ2-2
D: -
size: few
CDR3: CASSLGRIPASTGELFF
DNA: TGTGCCAGCAGTTTGGGGCGGATCCCGGCGAGCACCGGGGAGCTGTTTTTT

V: TRBV7-2
J: TRBJ2-2
D: -
size: many
CDR3: CASSLDPTGELFF
DNA: TGTGCCAGCAGCTTAGATCCCACCGGGGAGCTGTTTTTT

V: TRBV7-9
J: TRBJ2-1
D: TRBD2
size: -
CDR3: CASSPLRGENSYNEQFF
DNA: TGTGCCAGCAGCCCTCTCCGGGGGGAGAACTCCTACAATGAGCAGTTCTTC

V: TRBV11-3
J: TRBJ1-5
D: -
size: -
CDR3: CASIPRAFHQPQHF
DNA: TGTGCCAGCATCCCCCGGGCCTTTCATCAGCCCCAGCATTTT

V: TRBV6-2/TRBV6-3
J: TRBJ2-7
D: TRBD2
size: few
CDR3: CASESGRNPSYEQYF
DNA: TGTGCCAGCGAAAGCGGGAGGAACCCCTCCTACGAGCAGTACTTC

V: TRBV5-1
J: TRBJ2-1
D: TRBD2
size: few
CDR3: CASSLSPAGNADEQFF
DNA: TGCGCCAGCAGCTTGTCCCCAGCGGGAAACGCAGATGAGCAGTTCTTC

V: TRBV20-1
J: TRBJ2-4
D: -
size: many
CDR3: CSAREGAKNIQYF
DNA: TGCAGTGCTAGAGAAGGAGCCAAAAACATTCAGTACTTC

V: TRBV11-2
J: TRBJ2-7
D: -
size: few
CDR3: CASSLDVRGLYEQYF
DNA: TGTGCCAGCAGCTTAGACGTCAGGGGCCTCTACGAGCAGTACTTC

V: TRBV27
J: TRBJ2-3
D: -
size: -
CDR3: CASSPLFGDTQYF
DNA: TGTGCCAGCAGTCCGTTATTCGGGGATACGCAGTATTTT

V: TRBV7-9
J: TRBJ1-2
D: TRBD1
size: few
CDR3: CASSSRDSLNYGYTF
DNA: TGTGCCAGCAGCTCAAGGGACAGCCTGAACTATGGCTACACCTTC

V: TRBV7-3
J: TRBJ2-2
D: -
size: many
CDR3: CASSGSILAGELFF
DNA: TGTGCCAGCAGCGGAAGCATCCTCGCCGGGGAGCTGTTTTTT

V: TRBV5-1
J: TRBJ2-2
D: TRBD1
size: few
CDR3: CASSLEGQGVTGELFF
DNA: TGCGCCAGCAGCTTGGAGGGACAGGGGGTCACCGGGGAGCTGTTTTTT

V: TRBV6-2/TRBV6-3
J: TRBJ1-1
D: -
size: -
CDR3: CASAPTGMYTEAFF
DNA: TGTGCCAGCGCCCCCACAGGGATGTACACTGAAGCTTTCTTT

V: TRBV7-8
J: TRBJ2-7
D: TRBD1
size: few
CDR3: CASSLDATGANEQYF
DNA: TGTGCCAGCAGCTTAGATGCGACAGGGGCCAACGAGCAGTACTTC

V: TRBV29-1
J: TRBJ2-2
D: TRBD1
size: many
CDR3: CSVGGTGGIGELFF
DNA: TGCAGCGTCGGAGGGACAGGGGGAATCGGGGAGCTGTTTTTT

V: TRBV20-1
J: TRBJ2-7
D: TRBD2
size: many
CDR3: CSARDNSGGGNEQYF
DNA: TGCAGTGCTAGAGATAATAGCGGGGGGGGTAACGAGCAGTACTTC

V: TRBV6-2/TRBV6-3
J: TRBJ2-7
D: -
size: many
CDR3: CASSYTAREQYF
DNA: TGTGCCAGCAGTTACACTGCCCGCGAGCAGTACTTC

V: TRBV5-1
J: TRBJ1-2
D: -
size: -
CDR3: CASSLTGLSRSYTF
DNA: TGCGCCAGCAGCTTAACCGGCCTCTCCCGAAGCTACACCTTC

V: TRBV6-2/TRBV6-3
J: TRBJ2-7
D: TRBD1
size: -
CDR3: CASSPQRDRGKGSYEQYF
DNA: TGTGCCAGCAGCCCTCAACGGGACAGGGGGAAGGGCTCCTACGAGCAGTACTTC

V: TRBV5-1
J: TRBJ2-1
D: -
size: many
CDR3: CASSLDGGYYNEQFF
DNA: TGCGCCAGCAGCTTGGACGGCGGATACTACAATGAGCAGTTCTTC

V: TRBV5-6
J: TRBJ2-7
D: TRBD1
size: few
CDR3: CASSPSTGTYEQYF
DNA: TGTGCCAGCAGCCCTTCGACAGGGACCTACGAGCAGTACTTC

V: TRBV29-1
J: TRBJ2-1
D: -
size: many
CDR3: CSVGGSYNEQFF
DNA: TGCAGCGTTGGGGGCTCCTACAATGAGCAGTTCTTC

V: TRBV28
J: TRBJ2-7
D: TRBD1
size: -
CDR3: CASSPNSGTGLSYEQYF
DNA: TGTGCCAGCAGTCCAAACTCCGGGACAGGATTATCCTACGAGCAGTACTTC

V: TRBV6-2/TRBV6-3
J: TRBJ1-1
D: TRBD1
size: -
CDR3: CASSYLLGQGVLMNTEAFF
DNA: TGTGCCAGCAGTTACTTGTTGGGACAGGGGGTTTTAATGAACACTGAAGCTTTCTTT

V: TRBV29-1
J: TRBJ2-2
D: -
size: many
CDR3: CSVELAEANTGELFF
DNA: TGCAGCGTTGAGTTGGCGGAGGCGAACACCGGGGAGCTGTTTTTT

V: TRBV7-9
J: TRBJ1-1
D: -
size: few
CDR3: CASRSDSTEAFF
DNA: TGTGCCAGCAGGTCAGACAGTACTGAAGCTTTCTTT

V: TRBV28
J: TRBJ2-3
D: TRBD2
size: few
CDR3: CASSHHRTSGPSTDTQYF
DNA: TGTGCCAGCAGTCATCATAGGACTAGCGGACCTAGCACAGATACGCAGTATTTT